A single sample gave rise to the 26 T cell receptor beta chains below, sequenced in a study of Ad26.COV2.S vaccination and SARS-CoV-2 variants. Repertoires were generated with immunoSEQ multiplex PCR, while TCRdb's copy carries only in-frame clones and drops some. The repertoire consists of 300,000 to 450,000 clones, with 92% occurring once and the leading ten covering 3.9%. The sample was peripheral blood, taken after recovery from COVID-19. Receptors originate from a human donor who had recovered from COVID-19.

V gene TRBV6-5 combines with J gene TRBJ2-2; D not resolved. The CDR3 runs to 13 residues. Deletions cut 2 bases from V and 2 bases from J, with 3 bases between. In germline, CDR1 is MNHEY, CDR2 SVGAGI. The CDR3 nucleotides are TGTGCCAGCAGTTACCCCAACACCGGGGAGCTGTTTTTT. This sequence encodes CASSYPNTGELFF.

V usage is TRBV29-1 and J usage is TRBJ1-4, with D perhaps TRBD1 (6 bases). The CDR3 has 15 residues. V shed 7 bases and J shed 6 bases, with 21 bases lying between them. Germline assignment: CDR1 SQVTM and CDR2 ANQGSEA. The chain's CDR3 is CSAPAAQGYDEKLFF. CDR3 nucleotides: TGCAGCGCACCTGCGGCACAGGGATATGATGAAAAACTGTTTTTT. Variable domain in full (rest from reference TRBV29-1 and TRBJ1-4): SAVISQKPSRDICQRGTSLTIQCQVDSQVTMMFWYRQQPGQSLTLIATANQGSEATYESGFVIDKFPISRPNLTFSTLTVSNMSPEDSSIYLCSAPAAQGYDEKLFFGSGTQLSVL.

The chain combines TRBV7-8 with TRBJ2-4; D might be TRBD1 (6 bases). The V gene's germline CDR1 is SGHVS and CDR2 FQNEAQ. V shed 5 bases and J shed 6 bases, with 17 bases lying between them. The CDR3 spans 15 residues. CDR3 loop: CASSKGPGTTNIQYF. The CDR3 nucleotides are TGTGCCAGCAGCAAAGGGCCCGGGACAACAAACATTCAGTACTTC.

J is TRBJ1-2 and V is TRBV7-2, with 9 bases that match TRBD1. The trim removed 5 bases at V and 0 bases at J, leaving 7 bases unmatched. Germline V CDR1 and CDR2: SGHTA, FQGNSA. This CDR3 contains 16 residues. CDR3 in amino acids: CASSPGQGTANYGYTF. The CDR3 nucleotides read TGTGCCAGCAGCCCCGGACAGGGGACAGCTAACTATGGCTACACCTTC.

The rearrangement links TRBV3-1 (or the pseudogene TRBV3-2) to TRBJ2-3; D gene uncertain. This CDR3 is 15 amino acids long. Trimming took off 1 base at V and 7 bases at J, with 15 bases between the two ends. The germline CDR1 and CDR2 sequences are LGHDT and YNNKEL (reference sequence). In DNA form, the CDR3 reads TGTGCCAGCAGCCAAGGTCTTAGACATACCAATACGCAGTATTTT. It yields the protein CASSQGLRHTNTQYF.

The V gene is TRBV6-2 or TRBV6-3, the J gene TRBJ1-1; tentative D call: TRBD1 (6 bases). The ends were cut back, 5 bases at V and 5 bases at J, with 18 bases in the middle. The CDR3 has 15 residues. The germline V gene has CDR1 MNHEY and CDR2 SVGEGT. The CDR3 loop is CASSHREGRGTEAFF. The DNA for the CDR3 is TGTGCCAGCAGTCACCGCGAGGGCAGGGGAACTGAAGCTTTCTTT.

V gene TRBV12-3 or TRBV12-4 combines with J gene TRBJ1-2, with TRBD1 identical over 7 bases. The CDR3 is 13 residues long. The V gene end was trimmed by 4 bases and the J gene end by 8 bases; junction bases not matched to a gene: 7. CDR3 bases: TGTGCCAGCAGTTCGGGACAGTTGGGAGGCTACACCTTC. It codes for CASSSGQLGGYTF.

The rearrangement links TRBV9 to TRBJ2-3; a weak D match, TRBD2 (5 bases). Germline V gene data show CDR1 as SGDLS and CDR2 as YYNGEE. This CDR3 is 16 amino acids long. V was pared by 0 bases and J by 2 bases, with 13 bases between. The CDR3 protein is CASSVGRRRNTDTQYF. The CDR3 DNA reads TGTGCCAGCAGCGTAGGGAGGAGAAGGAACACAGATACGCAGTATTTT.

The chain employs TRBV2 and TRBJ2-1, with 11 positions matching TRBD2. Looked up from germline, CDR1 is SNHLY and CDR2 is FYNNEI. The CDR3 extends over 15 amino acids. V lost 7 bases to trimming and J lost 5 bases; unmatched junction nucleotides: 7. This CDR3 is CASMDSGGGDNEQFF. CDR3 nucleotides: TGTGCCAGCATGGATAGCGGGGGGGGAGACAATGAGCAGTTCTTC.

The CDR3 loop is CASRPQGAAGSTF. CDR3 coding DNA: TGTGCCAGCAGACCACAGGGGGCGGCTGGGTCCACCTTC. The V call is TRBV12-3 or TRBV12-4, the J call TRBJ1-2; 9 bases agree with TRBD1. The CDR3 is 13 amino acids. V shed 6 bases and J 13 bases; nucleotides not matched to a gene: 12.

Only one count was recorded for this clone. The V and J genes are TRBV13 and TRBJ2-7, with TRBD2 matching over 12 bases. Trimming at V came to 7 bases and at J to 1 base, leaving 5 bases not matched to a gene. This CDR3 has 15 amino acids. Germline CDR1 PRHDT, CDR2 FYEKMQ (reference sequence). CDR3 region: CASKASGGASYEQYF. CDR3 bases: TGTGCCAGCAAGGCTAGCGGGGGGGCATCCTACGAGCAGTACTTC.

The V call is TRBV10-1, the J call TRBJ1-2; D gene unclear. The germline V gene encodes CDR1 WNHNN and CDR2 SYGVQD (reference sequence). CDR3 length: 13 residues. Between the trimmed V and J ends, which lost 0 bases and 5 bases, there was a span of 7 bases. The CDR3 region is CASSESLPYGYTF. In DNA, the CDR3 is TGCGCCAGCAGTGAGTCCCTACCATATGGCTACACCTTC.

This clone was counted a few times. The chain has TRBV20-1 and TRBJ1-5, with 12 bases that match TRBD1. Germline-derived CDR1 and CDR2 are DFQATT and SNEGSKA (reference sequence). J lost 7 bases, V lost 3 bases, and 10 bases had no gene match. The length of the CDR3 is 16 residues. The CDR3 reads CSASRLEGTGGQPQHF. The CDR3 DNA reads TGCAGTGCTAGTCGACTGGAGGGGACAGGGGGCCAGCCCCAGCATTTT.

The CDR3 region has the DNA TGTGCCAGTAGTCCAAGCTCCTATAATTCACCCCTCCACTTT. As protein: CASSPSSYNSPLHF. V usage is TRBV19 and J usage is TRBJ1-6; D not certain. Looked up from germline, CDR1 is LNHDA and CDR2 is SQIVND (reference sequence). The CDR3 totals 14 residues. V was clipped by 5 bases and J by 0 bases, with 5 bases between them.

The CDR3 here is CASSRSPQGKGTGANVLTF. CDR3 bases: TGTGCCAGTAGTAGATCCCCCCAGGGAAAGGGGACTGGGGCCAACGTCCTGACTTTC. This sequence joins TRBV19 and TRBJ2-6; a possible D gene is TRBD1 (5 bases). The CDR3 contains 19 residues. Trimming took off 4 bases at V and 2 bases at J, with 21 bases between the two ends. Germline V gene lookup returns CDR1 LNHDA and CDR2 SQIVND (reference sequence).

In regard to this clone: The sample holds other DNA sequences that translate to the same CDR3. The genes are TRBV20-1 and TRBJ1-1, with D unresolved. V lost 4 bases, J lost 1 base, and 4 bases lay in between. The CDR3 covers 11 residues. Germline V gene data show CDR1 as DFQATT and CDR2 as SNEGSKA (reference sequence). The CDR3 sequence: CSATWNTEAFF. The CDR3 DNA reads as TGCAGTGCTACTTGGAACACTGAAGCTTTCTTT.

The chain carries TRBV6-5 and TRBJ2-3; 8 nucleotides agree with TRBD1. The CDR3 spans 15 residues. The ends lost 8 bases at V and 4 bases at J; junction bases unmatched: 11. The germline CDR1 and CDR2 sequences are MNHEY and SVGAGI. Here the CDR3 DNA reads TGTGCCAGCGGTTTAACGACAGGGGCAGCAGATACGCAGTATTTT. Its protein product is CASGLTTGAADTQYF.

The genes are TRBV25-1 and TRBJ2-7; TRBD1 agrees at 7 bases. CDR1 and CDR2 from the germline V gene are MGHDK and SYGVNS. Trimming removed 4 bases from V and 3 bases from J; junction bases left unmatched: 9. The CDR3 runs 15 residues. CDR3 protein: CASSARDSMIYEQYF. For the CDR3, the DNA is TGTGCCAGCAGTGCCAGGGACAGTATGATCTACGAGCAGTACTTC.

The chain recombines TRBV7-6 with TRBJ2-1; no clear D gene. Looked up from germline, CDR1 is SGHVS and CDR2 is FNYEAQ. V was cut by 3 bases and J by 3 bases, with 6 bases left in between. The CDR3 runs 13 residues. CDR3 in amino acids: CASSFGNYNEQFF. CDR3 in DNA: TGTGCCAGCAGCTTCGGAAACTACAATGAGCAGTTCTTC.

The chain has TRBV7-2 and TRBJ2-3; D gene unclear. V gave up 8 bases and J gave up 4 bases, with 16 bases separating them. This CDR3 spans 14 amino acids. Germline V CDR1 and CDR2: SGHTA, FQGNSA. For the CDR3, the DNA is TGTGCCAGCCTAACGGGTGATCCGGCAGATACGCAGTATTTT. Translation: CASLTGDPADTQYF.

The chain joins TRBV11-2 to TRBJ2-5; the D call may be TRBD1 or TRBD2 (5 bases each). The germline V gene encodes CDR1 SGHAT and CDR2 FQNNGV. CDR3 length equals 17 residues. V lost 0 bases and J lost 7, with 21 bases in between. DNA of the CDR3: TGTGCCAGCAGCTTAGATCGGCCCTCGGGGACCCGGGGGACCCAGTACTTC. Amino acids: CASSLDRPSGTRGTQYF.

The rearrangement joins TRBV4-1 to TRBJ2-6, with a tentative D call TRBD1 (6 bases). CDR1 MGHRA and CDR2 YSYEKL come from the germline V gene. The CDR3 has 19 residues. Trimming took off 5 bases at V and 0 bases at J, with 20 bases between the two ends. CDR3 sequence reads: CASSFPKAGATSGANVLTF. CDR3 DNA sequence: TGCGCCAGCAGCTTCCCCAAGGCAGGGGCGACCTCTGGGGCCAACGTCCTGACTTTC.

V gene TRBV11-3 combines with J gene TRBJ1-5; tentative D call: TRBD1 (5 bases). Deletions cut 2 bases from V and 0 bases from J, with 11 bases between. The CDR3 spans 16 residues. The germline gives CDR1 SGHNT, CDR2 YENEEA. The CDR3 reads CASSLTGPYSNQPQHF. The CDR3 DNA sequence: TGTGCCAGCAGCTTAACAGGACCCTATAGCAATCAGCCCCAGCATTTT.

The chain links TRBV12-3 or TRBV12-4 to TRBJ1-1; D might be TRBD1 (6 bases). Between the trimmed V and J ends, which lost 8 bases and 1 base, there was a span of 11 bases. CDR3 length: 13 amino acids. This CDR3 is CASGQTQNTEAFF. In nucleotides, the CDR3 is TGTGCCAGCGGACAGACCCAGAACACTGAAGCTTTCTTT.

The rearrangement links TRBV3-1 (or the pseudogene TRBV3-2) to TRBJ1-1, with a tentative D call TRBD1 (6 bases). V was pared by 0 bases and J by 10 bases, with 12 bases between. Looked up from germline, CDR1 is LGHDT and CDR2 is YNNKEL (reference sequence). The CDR3 covers 13 residues. The CDR3 region is CASSQDLQGVAFF. The CDR3 bases are TGTGCCAGCAGCCAAGATCTACAGGGAGTAGCTTTCTTT.

The V gene is TRBV14, the J gene TRBJ2-7; no firm D call. CDR1 SGHDN and CDR2 FVKESK come from the germline V gene. V gave up 1 base and J gave up 0 bases, with 16 bases separating them. CDR3 size: 17 residues. The CDR3 nucleotides read TGTGCCAGCAGCCAAGGCCCCCCCGGGTTCAGCTCCTACGAGCAGTACTTC. Translation gives CASSQGPPGFSSYEQYF.